A selection of T cell receptor beta chains follows, all from one sample in a study of beta chain features in type 1 diabetes. Method: immunoSEQ multiplex PCR; TCRdb's copy keeps in-frame clones and lacks some. The sample consists of hundreds of thousands of clones, approximately 28% of them appearing once. The specimen was naive CD4+ T cells from blood. The source of these receptors is a young man in good health. The CDR3 runs from the conserved cysteine through the conserved F or W. A D gene is named only where the DNA matches it firmly. Where a row states a size, it is once, few, many or the class of an expanded clone; other rows omit it.

D gene: -; V gene: TRBV30; J gene: TRBJ1-2; clone size: -; CDR3 protein: CAWSVKQGWYGYTF; CDR3 DNA: TGTGCCTGGAGTGTAAAGCAGGGTTGGTATGGCTACACCTTC
D gene: -; V gene: TRBV4-2; J gene: TRBJ1-2; clone size: once; CDR3 protein: CASSQDQGTGYTF; CDR3 DNA: TGTGCCAGCAGCCAGGACCAGGGCACTGGCTACACCTTC
D gene: -; V gene: TRBV7-2; J gene: TRBJ2-4; clone size: -; CDR3 protein: CASSLESGLAKNIQYF; CDR3 DNA: TGTGCCAGCAGCTTAGAGAGCGGACTAGCCAAAAACATTCAGTACTTC
D gene: -; V gene: TRBV7-6; J gene: TRBJ2-5; clone size: -; CDR3 protein: CASSLAGETQYF; CDR3 DNA: TGTGCCAGCAGCTTAGCAGGGGAGACCCAGTACTTC
D gene: TRBD1; V gene: TRBV11-2; J gene: TRBJ2-7; clone size: few; CDR3 protein: CASSRETGGYEQYF; CDR3 DNA: TGTGCCAGCAGCCGCGAAACAGGGGGGTACGAGCAGTACTTC
D gene: TRBD1; V gene: TRBV2; J gene: TRBJ1-5; clone size: -; CDR3 protein: CASSSDRDQPQHF; CDR3 DNA: TGTGCCAGCAGTTCTGACAGGGATCAGCCCCAGCATTTT
D gene: -; V gene: TRBV6-1; J gene: TRBJ2-7; clone size: -; CDR3 protein: CASSEVWLSGHEQYF; CDR3 DNA: TGTGCCAGCAGTGAAGTCTGGCTGTCGGGGCACGAGCAGTACTTC
D gene: -; V gene: TRBV7-2; J gene: TRBJ2-1; clone size: -; CDR3 protein: CASSFPLRNEQFF; CDR3 DNA: TGTGCCAGCAGCTTCCCCTTAAGGAATGAGCAGTTCTTC
D gene: TRBD2; V gene: TRBV29-1; J gene: TRBJ2-1; clone size: -; CDR3 protein: CSVEGGLAAYNEQFF; CDR3 DNA: TGCAGCGTTGAAGGCGGTCTAGCGGCATACAATGAGCAGTTCTTC
D gene: TRBD2; V gene: TRBV7-2; J gene: TRBJ2-5; clone size: -; CDR3 protein: CASSSNAGGQETQYF; CDR3 DNA: TGTGCCAGCAGCTCCAACGCGGGAGGACAAGAGACCCAGTACTTC
D gene: -; V gene: TRBV7-2; J gene: TRBJ2-6; clone size: -; CDR3 protein: CASSRRVGAGANVLTF; CDR3 DNA: TGTGCCAGCAGCCGCCGGGTTGGGGCTGGGGCCAACGTCCTGACTTTC
D gene: TRBD2; V gene: TRBV27; J gene: TRBJ2-1; clone size: few; CDR3 protein: CASSLTPLSGRPSYNEQFF; CDR3 DNA: TGTGCCAGCAGTTTAACCCCCCTTAGCGGGAGGCCATCCTACAATGAGCAGTTCTTC
D gene: -; V gene: TRBV4-1; J gene: TRBJ1-2; clone size: few; CDR3 protein: CASSQDGQYYGYTF; CDR3 DNA: TGCGCCAGCAGCCAAGATGGGCAGTACTATGGCTACACCTTC
D gene: -; V gene: TRBV6-5; J gene: TRBJ2-1; clone size: few; CDR3 protein: CASSFRDTQFF; CDR3 DNA: TGTGCCAGCAGCTTCCGGGACACGCAGTTCTTC
D gene: -; V gene: TRBV4-1; J gene: TRBJ2-3; clone size: -; CDR3 protein: CASSQVGSESTDTQYF; CDR3 DNA: TGCGCCAGCAGCCAAGTGGGTAGCGAGAGCACAGATACGCAGTATTTT
D gene: -; V gene: TRBV27; J gene: TRBJ2-6; clone size: -; CDR3 protein: CASREGQGHSGANVLTF; CDR3 DNA: TGTGCCAGCAGGGAGGGTCAGGGACACTCTGGGGCCAACGTCCTGACTTTC
D gene: TRBD2; V gene: TRBV30; J gene: TRBJ2-7; clone size: few; CDR3 protein: CAWSARGTSGFYEQYF; CDR3 DNA: TGTGCCTGGAGTGCTCGCGGGACTAGCGGATTCTACGAGCAGTACTTC
D gene: TRBD1; V gene: TRBV29-1; J gene: TRBJ2-1; clone size: -; CDR3 protein: CSVGTGPYNEQFF; CDR3 DNA: TGCAGCGTAGGGACAGGGCCCTACAATGAGCAGTTCTTC
D gene: TRBD2; V gene: TRBV7-9; J gene: TRBJ2-7; clone size: -; CDR3 protein: CASSLLVAGHYEQYF; CDR3 DNA: TGTGCCAGCAGCTTATTGGTAGCGGGACACTACGAGCAGTACTTC
D gene: -; V gene: TRBV9; J gene: TRBJ2-5; clone size: -; CDR3 protein: CASSASAARKQETQYF; CDR3 DNA: TGTGCCAGCAGCGCGAGTGCGGCCAGGAAACAAGAGACCCAGTACTTC
D gene: -; V gene: TRBV15; J gene: TRBJ2-7; clone size: -; CDR3 protein: CATRSTGSYEQYF; CDR3 DNA: TGTGCCACCAGGTCGACAGGCTCCTACGAGCAGTACTTC
D gene: -; V gene: TRBV11-1; J gene: TRBJ2-1; clone size: -; CDR3 protein: CASSPTSPHEQFF; CDR3 DNA: TGTGCCAGCAGTCCAACTAGCCCGCATGAGCAGTTCTTC
D gene: -; V gene: TRBV28; J gene: TRBJ1-1; clone size: -; CDR3 protein: CASSHHQANTEAFF; CDR3 DNA: TGTGCCAGCAGCCACCACCAGGCGAACACTGAAGCTTTCTTT
D gene: -; V gene: TRBV5-1; J gene: TRBJ2-1; clone size: -; CDR3 protein: CASTRTPTVGNEQFF; CDR3 DNA: TGCGCCAGCACCCGGACTCCCACGGTAGGGAATGAGCAGTTCTTC
D gene: -; V gene: TRBV30; J gene: TRBJ1-2; clone size: few; CDR3 protein: CAWSVGRLYGYTF; CDR3 DNA: TGTGCCTGGAGTGTCGGAAGACTCTATGGCTACACCTTC
D gene: TRBD2; V gene: TRBV5-6; J gene: TRBJ2-1; clone size: few; CDR3 protein: CASSWREGPLSYNEQFF; CDR3 DNA: TGTGCCAGCAGCTGGCGGGAGGGCCCTCTGTCCTACAATGAGCAGTTCTTC
D gene: TRBD2; V gene: TRBV5-6; J gene: TRBJ2-2; clone size: -; CDR3 protein: CASSRLAGVSGELFF; CDR3 DNA: TGTGCCAGCAGCCGGTTAGCGGGAGTTTCGGGGGAGCTGTTTTTT
D gene: TRBD2; V gene: TRBV29-1; J gene: TRBJ2-1; clone size: -; CDR3 protein: CSVETSASGRVSSYNEQFF; CDR3 DNA: TGCAGCGTTGAGACTTCGGCTAGCGGGAGGGTTAGCTCCTACAATGAGCAGTTCTTC
D gene: -; V gene: TRBV28; J gene: TRBJ2-7; clone size: few; CDR3 protein: CASSLEKYEQYF; CDR3 DNA: TGTGCCAGCAGTTTAGAAAAGTACGAGCAGTACTTC
D gene: TRBD2; V gene: TRBV7-2; J gene: TRBJ2-1; clone size: -; CDR3 protein: CASSLAGGLLAGGGNEQFF; CDR3 DNA: TGTGCCAGCAGCTTAGCTGGCGGACTACTAGCGGGAGGAGGGAATGAGCAGTTCTTC
D gene: -; V gene: TRBV9; J gene: TRBJ2-5; clone size: -; CDR3 protein: CASTPIPGRYETQYF; CDR3 DNA: TGTGCCAGCACCCCTATCCCCGGCCGATACGAGACCCAGTACTTC
D gene: TRBD1; V gene: TRBV30; J gene: TRBJ2-7; clone size: -; CDR3 protein: CAWRNRARGHEQYF; CDR3 DNA: TGTGCCTGGAGAAACCGGGCGAGGGGGCACGAGCAGTACTTC
D gene: -; V gene: TRBV9; J gene: TRBJ2-1; clone size: once; CDR3 protein: CASSHGHDFYNEQFF; CDR3 DNA: TGTGCCAGCAGCCATGGACACGACTTCTACAATGAGCAGTTCTTC
D gene: TRBD1; V gene: TRBV19; J gene: TRBJ2-7; clone size: -; CDR3 protein: CASSIDRGSYEQYF; CDR3 DNA: TGTGCCAGTAGTATTGACAGGGGGTCCTACGAGCAGTACTTC
D gene: -; V gene: TRBV30; J gene: TRBJ2-3; clone size: few; CDR3 protein: CAWSEGADTQYF; CDR3 DNA: TGTGCCTGGAGTGAGGGGGCAGATACGCAGTATTTT
D gene: -; V gene: TRBV30; J gene: TRBJ1-3; clone size: few; CDR3 protein: CAWSVGHSSGNTIYF; CDR3 DNA: TGTGCCTGGAGTGTAGGGCACAGCTCTGGAAACACCATATATTTT
D gene: -; V gene: TRBV19; J gene: TRBJ2-2; clone size: -; CDR3 protein: CASSMARNTGELFF; CDR3 DNA: TGTGCCAGTAGTATGGCACGCAACACCGGGGAGCTGTTTTTT
D gene: -; V gene: TRBV30; J gene: TRBJ2-1; clone size: -; CDR3 protein: CAWSLGTYNEQFF; CDR3 DNA: TGTGCCTGGAGTTTGGGGACATACAATGAGCAGTTCTTC
D gene: -; V gene: TRBV30; J gene: TRBJ1-4; clone size: -; CDR3 protein: CAWSGSGAGEKLFF; CDR3 DNA: TGTGCCTGGAGTGGCTCAGGGGCTGGCGAAAAACTGTTTTTT
D gene: TRBD2; V gene: TRBV15; J gene: TRBJ2-1; clone size: few; CDR3 protein: CATSPGGREGYNEQFF; CDR3 DNA: TGTGCCACCAGCCCCGGGGGGCGGGAGGGGTACAATGAGCAGTTCTTC
D gene: -; V gene: TRBV6-6; J gene: TRBJ2-7; clone size: -; CDR3 protein: CASSDHYPREQYF; CDR3 DNA: TGTGCCAGCAGTGACCACTATCCCCGCGAGCAGTACTTC
D gene: TRBD2; V gene: TRBV7-9; J gene: TRBJ2-1; clone size: -; CDR3 protein: CASSLERTRASEQFF; CDR3 DNA: TGTGCCAGCAGCTTAGAGAGGACTAGAGCCAGTGAGCAGTTCTTC
D gene: -; V gene: TRBV28; J gene: TRBJ2-1; clone size: few; CDR3 protein: CASSLIGGVRDEQFF; CDR3 DNA: TGTGCCAGCAGTTTAATCGGGGGCGTCCGCGATGAGCAGTTCTTC
D gene: -; V gene: TRBV7-2; J gene: TRBJ2-3; clone size: -; CDR3 protein: CASSLASGPSTDTQYF; CDR3 DNA: TGTGCCAGCAGCTTAGCGTCCGGGCCCAGCACAGATACGCAGTATTTT
D gene: -; V gene: TRBV29-1; J gene: TRBJ1-4; clone size: -; CDR3 protein: CSVVTGFGGEKLFF; CDR3 DNA: TGCAGCGTTGTTACAGGGTTTGGGGGTGAAAAACTGTTTTTT
D gene: -; V gene: TRBV9; J gene: TRBJ2-2; clone size: few; CDR3 protein: CASSVVGFSTGELFF; CDR3 DNA: TGTGCCAGCAGCGTAGTTGGGTTCTCCACCGGGGAGCTGTTTTTT
D gene: -; V gene: TRBV4-2; J gene: TRBJ2-5; clone size: -; CDR3 protein: CASSQAGSGQETQYF; CDR3 DNA: TGTGCCAGCAGCCAAGCTGGAAGCGGACAAGAGACCCAGTACTTC
D gene: TRBD2; V gene: TRBV2; J gene: TRBJ2-1; clone size: -; CDR3 protein: CASRGGLAGSSYNEQFF; CDR3 DNA: TGTGCCAGCAGAGGGGGACTAGCGGGAAGCTCCTACAATGAGCAGTTCTTC
D gene: TRBD2; V gene: TRBV7-9; J gene: TRBJ2-5; clone size: few; CDR3 protein: CASSLGTSGSRETQYF; CDR3 DNA: TGTGCCAGCAGCTTAGGGACTAGCGGGAGTCGGGAGACCCAGTACTTC
D gene: -; V gene: TRBV4-3; J gene: TRBJ2-3; clone size: -; CDR3 protein: CASSQSPYTDTQYF; CDR3 DNA: TGCGCCAGCAGCCAGAGTCCATATACAGATACGCAGTATTTT
D gene: -; V gene: TRBV7-9; J gene: TRBJ2-7; clone size: few; CDR3 protein: CASSFGRYEQYF; CDR3 DNA: TGTGCCAGCAGCTTTGGCCGCTACGAGCAGTACTTC
D gene: -; V gene: TRBV4-3; J gene: TRBJ2-7; clone size: once; CDR3 protein: CASSQGGPYEQYF; CDR3 DNA: TGCGCCAGCAGCCAAGGGGGGCCCTACGAGCAGTACTTC
D gene: -; V gene: TRBV30; J gene: TRBJ1-1; clone size: few; CDR3 protein: CAWRSQGNTEAFF; CDR3 DNA: TGTGCCTGGAGAAGTCAGGGGAACACTGAAGCTTTCTTT
D gene: -; V gene: TRBV9; J gene: TRBJ2-1; clone size: -; CDR3 protein: CASSANIDEGVYNEQFF; CDR3 DNA: TGTGCCAGCAGCGCAAATATCGACGAGGGGGTATACAATGAGCAGTTCTTC
D gene: TRBD1; V gene: TRBV30; J gene: TRBJ2-3; clone size: few; CDR3 protein: CAWGQGGFDTDTQYF; CDR3 DNA: TGTGCCTGGGGACAGGGAGGATTCGACACAGATACGCAGTATTTT
D gene: -; V gene: TRBV25-1; J gene: TRBJ2-2; clone size: -; CDR3 protein: CASSEGLFTGELFF; CDR3 DNA: TGTGCCAGCAGTGAGGGTCTCTTCACCGGGGAGCTGTTTTTT
D gene: TRBD1; V gene: TRBV7-6; J gene: TRBJ2-3; clone size: -; CDR3 protein: CASSPILGGHTDTQYF; CDR3 DNA: TGTGCCAGCAGCCCTATTCTAGGGGGCCACACAGATACGCAGTATTTT
D gene: -; V gene: TRBV10-3; J gene: TRBJ1-2; clone size: few; CDR3 protein: CASGSVRGYTF; CDR3 DNA: TGTGCCTCCGGGTCCGTCCGTGGCTACACCTTC